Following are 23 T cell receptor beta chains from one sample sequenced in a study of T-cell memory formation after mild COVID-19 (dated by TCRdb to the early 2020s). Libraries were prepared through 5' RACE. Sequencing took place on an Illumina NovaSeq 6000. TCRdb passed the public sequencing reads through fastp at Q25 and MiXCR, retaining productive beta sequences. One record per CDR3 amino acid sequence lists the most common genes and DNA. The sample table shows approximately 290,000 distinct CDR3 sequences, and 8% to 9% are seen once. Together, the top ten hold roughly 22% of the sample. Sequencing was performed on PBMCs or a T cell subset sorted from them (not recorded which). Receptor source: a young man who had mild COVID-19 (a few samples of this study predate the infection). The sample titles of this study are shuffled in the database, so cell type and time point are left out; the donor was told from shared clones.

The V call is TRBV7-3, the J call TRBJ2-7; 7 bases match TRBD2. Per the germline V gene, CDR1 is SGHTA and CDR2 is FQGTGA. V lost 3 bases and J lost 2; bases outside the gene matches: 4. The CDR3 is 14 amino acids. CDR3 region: CASSFGRSPYEQYF. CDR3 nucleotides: TGTGCCAGCAGCTTCGGGAGGTCCCCCTACGAGCAGTACTTC. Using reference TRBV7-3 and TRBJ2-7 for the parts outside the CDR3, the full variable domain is GAGVSQTPSNKVTEKGKYVELRCDPISGHTALYWYRQSLGQGPEFLIYFQGTGAADDSGLPNDRFFAVRPEGSVSTLKIQRTERGDSAVYLCASSFGRSPYEQYFGPGTRLTVT.

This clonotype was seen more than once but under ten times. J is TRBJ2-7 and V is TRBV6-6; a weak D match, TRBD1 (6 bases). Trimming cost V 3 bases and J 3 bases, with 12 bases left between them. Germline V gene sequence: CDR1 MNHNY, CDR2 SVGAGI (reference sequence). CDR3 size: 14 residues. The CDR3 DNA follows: TGTGCCAGCAGTTATCTGGCAGGGGTCTACGAGCAGTACTTC. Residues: CASSYLAGVYEQYF.

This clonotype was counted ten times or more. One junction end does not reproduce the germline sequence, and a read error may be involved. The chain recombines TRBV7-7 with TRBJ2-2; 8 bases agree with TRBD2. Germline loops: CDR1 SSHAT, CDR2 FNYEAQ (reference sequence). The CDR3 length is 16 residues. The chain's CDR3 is CASSLAGSENTGELFF. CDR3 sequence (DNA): TGTGCTAGCAGCTTAGCGGGGTCAGAGAACACCGGGGAGCTGTTTTTT.

In DNA, the CDR3 is TGCGCCAGCAGCCAAAATGACAGGGCCCCCGCAGATACGCAGTATTTT. It is translated as CASSQNDRAPADTQYF. V gene TRBV4-3 combines with J gene TRBJ2-3; 7 positions match TRBD1. The CDR3 contains 16 residues. CDR1 and CDR2 from the germline V gene are LGHNA and YSLEER. V was clipped by 2 bases and J by 4 bases; unmatched bases: 9.

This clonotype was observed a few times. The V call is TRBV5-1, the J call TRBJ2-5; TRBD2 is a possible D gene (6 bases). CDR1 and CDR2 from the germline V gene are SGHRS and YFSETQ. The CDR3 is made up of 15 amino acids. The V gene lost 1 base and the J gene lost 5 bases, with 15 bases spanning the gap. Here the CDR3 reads CASSLLSSALETQYF. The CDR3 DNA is TGCGCCAGCAGCTTGTTGTCTAGCGCTCTCGAGACCCAGTACTTC.

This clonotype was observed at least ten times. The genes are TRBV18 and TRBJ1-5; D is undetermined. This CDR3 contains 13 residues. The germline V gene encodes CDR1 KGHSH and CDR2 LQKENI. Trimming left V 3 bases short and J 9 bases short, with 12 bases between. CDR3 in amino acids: CASSPDNSGPQHF. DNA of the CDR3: TGTGCCAGCTCACCCGACAACTCGGGGCCCCAGCATTTT.

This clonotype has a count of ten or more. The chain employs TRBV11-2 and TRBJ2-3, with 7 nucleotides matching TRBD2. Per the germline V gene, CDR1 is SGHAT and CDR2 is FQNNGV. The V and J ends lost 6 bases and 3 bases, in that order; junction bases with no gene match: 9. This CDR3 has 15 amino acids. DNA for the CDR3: TGTGCCAGCAGTTATTCGGCGGGGGAAACAGATACGCAGTATTTT. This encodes CASSYSAGETDTQYF. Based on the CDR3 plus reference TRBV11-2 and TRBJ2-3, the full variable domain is EAGVAQSPRYKIIEKRQSVAFWCNPISGHATLYWYQQILGQGPKLLIQFQNNGVVDDSQLPKDRFSAERLKGVDSTLKIQPAKLEDSAVYLCASSYSAGETDTQYFGPGTRLTVL.

The CDR3 reads CASSPEGTEQYF. DNA for the CDR3: TGTGCCAGCTCACCCGAGGGTACCGAGCAGTACTTC. The chain employs TRBV18 and TRBJ2-7; a possible D gene is TRBD2 (5 bases). V was pared by 3 bases and J by 6 bases, with 9 bases between. Germline values: CDR1 KGHSH, CDR2 LQKENI. The CDR3 contains 12 residues.

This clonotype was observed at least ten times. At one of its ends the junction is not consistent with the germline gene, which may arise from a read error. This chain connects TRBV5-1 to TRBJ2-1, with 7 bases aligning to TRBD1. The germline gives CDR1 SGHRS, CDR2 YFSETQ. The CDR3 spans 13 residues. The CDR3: CASSLGQYNEQFF. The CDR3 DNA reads TGTGCCAGCAGCCTGGGACAGTACAATGAGCAGTTCTTC.

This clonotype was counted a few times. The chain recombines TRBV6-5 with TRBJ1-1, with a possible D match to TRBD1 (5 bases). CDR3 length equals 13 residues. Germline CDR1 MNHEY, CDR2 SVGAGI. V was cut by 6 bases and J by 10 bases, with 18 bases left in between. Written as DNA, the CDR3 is TGTGCCAGCAGCCCTACGACCGTGCAGGGAGCTTTCTTT. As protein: CASSPTTVQGAFF.

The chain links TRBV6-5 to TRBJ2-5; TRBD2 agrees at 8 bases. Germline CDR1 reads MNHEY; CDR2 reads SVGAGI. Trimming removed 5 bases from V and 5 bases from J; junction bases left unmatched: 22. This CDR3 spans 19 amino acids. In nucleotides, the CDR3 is TGTGCCAGCAGTCCGCCCACGTCGTCCGGCGGGGGGAGGTGGGAGACCCAGTACTTC. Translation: CASSPPTSSGGGRWETQYF.

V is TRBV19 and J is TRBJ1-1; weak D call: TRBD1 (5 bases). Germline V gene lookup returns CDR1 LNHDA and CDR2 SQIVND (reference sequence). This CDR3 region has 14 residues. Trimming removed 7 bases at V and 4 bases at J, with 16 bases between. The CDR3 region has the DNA TGTGCCAGTACCCCCGGGATTGGGGGCACTGAAGCTTTCTTT. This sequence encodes CASTPGIGGTEAFF.

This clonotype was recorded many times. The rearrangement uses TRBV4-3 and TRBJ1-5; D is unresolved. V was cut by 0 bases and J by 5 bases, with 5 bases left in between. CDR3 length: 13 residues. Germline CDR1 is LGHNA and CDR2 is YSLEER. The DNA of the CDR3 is TGCGCCAGCAGCCAAGATAGGTATCAGCCCCAGCATTTT. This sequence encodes CASSQDRYQPQHF.

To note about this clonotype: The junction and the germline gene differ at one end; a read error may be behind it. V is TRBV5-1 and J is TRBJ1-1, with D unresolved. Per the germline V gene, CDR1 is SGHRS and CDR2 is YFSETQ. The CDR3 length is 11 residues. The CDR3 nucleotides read TGCGTCAGCATCGGGAACACTGAAGCTTTCTTT. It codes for CVSIGNTEAFF.

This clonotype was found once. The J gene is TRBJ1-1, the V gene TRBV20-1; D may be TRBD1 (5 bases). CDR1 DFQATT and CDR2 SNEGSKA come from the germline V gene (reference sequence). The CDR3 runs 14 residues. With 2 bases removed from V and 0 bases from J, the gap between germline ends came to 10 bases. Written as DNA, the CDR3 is TGCAGTGCTAGAAGACAGCCCATGAACACTGAAGCTTTCTTT. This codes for CSARRQPMNTEAFF.

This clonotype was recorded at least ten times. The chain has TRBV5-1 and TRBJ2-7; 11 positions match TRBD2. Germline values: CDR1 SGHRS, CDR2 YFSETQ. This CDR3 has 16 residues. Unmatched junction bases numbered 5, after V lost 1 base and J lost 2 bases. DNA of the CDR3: TGCGCCAGCAGCTTGAGTCTAGCGGGGGGAGCCTACGAGCAGTACTTC. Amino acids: CASSLSLAGGAYEQYF.

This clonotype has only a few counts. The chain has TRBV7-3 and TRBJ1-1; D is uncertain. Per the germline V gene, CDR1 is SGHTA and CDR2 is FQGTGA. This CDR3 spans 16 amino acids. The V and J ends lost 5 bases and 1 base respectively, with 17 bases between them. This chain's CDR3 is CASSLNALTSNTEAFF. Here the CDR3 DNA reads TGTGCCAGCAGCCTAAACGCACTAACATCGAACACTGAAGCTTTCTTT.

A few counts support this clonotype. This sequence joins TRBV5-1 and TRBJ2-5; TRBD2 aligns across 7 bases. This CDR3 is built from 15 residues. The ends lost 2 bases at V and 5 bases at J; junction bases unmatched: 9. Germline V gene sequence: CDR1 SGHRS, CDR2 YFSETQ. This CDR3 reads CASSFGSTSYETQYF. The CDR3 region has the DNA TGCGCCAGCAGCTTTGGCTCGACTAGCTATGAGACCCAGTACTTC.

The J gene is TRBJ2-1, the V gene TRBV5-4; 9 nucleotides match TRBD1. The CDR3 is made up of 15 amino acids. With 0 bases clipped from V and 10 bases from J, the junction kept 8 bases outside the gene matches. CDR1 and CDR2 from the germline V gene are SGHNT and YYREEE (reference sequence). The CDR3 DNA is TGTGCCAGCAGCTTGGCCGGGGGGACAGGGAAAGAGCAGTTCTTC. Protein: CASSLAGGTGKEQFF.

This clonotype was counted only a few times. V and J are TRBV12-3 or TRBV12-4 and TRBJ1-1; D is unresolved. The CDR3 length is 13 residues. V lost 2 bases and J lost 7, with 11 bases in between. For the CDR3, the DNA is TGTGCCAGCAGTTTATCCTGGGCCATTGAAGCTTTCTTT. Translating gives CASSLSWAIEAFF.

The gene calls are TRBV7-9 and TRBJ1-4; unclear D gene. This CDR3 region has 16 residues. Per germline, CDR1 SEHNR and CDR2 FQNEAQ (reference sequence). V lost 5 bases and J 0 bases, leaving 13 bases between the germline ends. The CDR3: CASSRTNSATNEKLFF. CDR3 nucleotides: TGTGCCAGCAGCCGTACCAATTCTGCAACTAATGAAAAACTGTTTTTT.

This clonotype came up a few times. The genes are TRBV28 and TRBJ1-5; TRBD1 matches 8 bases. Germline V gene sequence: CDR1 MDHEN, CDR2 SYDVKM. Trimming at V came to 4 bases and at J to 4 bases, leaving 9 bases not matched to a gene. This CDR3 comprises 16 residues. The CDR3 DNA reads TGTGCCAGCAGTTGGGGTGACAGGGGCGAGAATCAGCCCCAGCATTTT. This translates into CASSWGDRGENQPQHF.

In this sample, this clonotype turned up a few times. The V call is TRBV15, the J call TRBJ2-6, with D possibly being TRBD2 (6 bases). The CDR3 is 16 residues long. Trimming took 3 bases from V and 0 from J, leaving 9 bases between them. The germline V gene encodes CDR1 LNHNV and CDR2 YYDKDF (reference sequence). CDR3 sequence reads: CATSRGLNSGANVLTF. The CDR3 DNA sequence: TGTGCCACCAGCAGGGGACTGAACTCTGGGGCCAACGTCCTGACTTTC.